These 6 T cell receptor beta chains were all obtained from the same sample, sequenced in a study of T cell responses to AZD1222 COVID-19 vaccine. Sequencing used immunoSEQ multiplex PCR; TCRdb keeps in-frame clones, though not all of them. The sample contains about 160,000 clones, around 87% of which appear only once. The specimen was peripheral blood, collected on day 0 of AZD1222 vaccination. The receptors derive from an adult in good health.

The genes are TRBV6-5 and TRBJ2-7; TRBD1 agrees at 7 bases. J gave up 5 bases and V 2 bases, and 12 bases lay outside the gene matches. Per germline, CDR1 MNHEY and CDR2 SVGAGI. This CDR3 has 16 amino acids. The CDR3 coding sequence is TGTGCCAGCAGTTACCCGCCGTTAAGGGGGCGCGACGAGCAGTACGTC. It yields the protein CASSYPPLRGRDEQYV.

This clone was recorded at least ten times. The chain recombines TRBV6-1 with TRBJ2-3; 9 bases are a match to TRBD2. CDR1 is MNHNS, CDR2 SASEGT, per germline. After removal of 3 bases from V and 6 bases from J, the junction contained 7 bases not matched to a gene. The CDR3 length is 15 residues. The CDR3 is CASSDLAGTTDTQYF. For the CDR3, the DNA is TGTGCCAGCAGTGATCTAGCGGGGACTACGGATACGCAGTATTTT.

The chain joins TRBV7-2 to TRBJ2-7, with 8 bases that match TRBD2. This CDR3 is built from 14 residues. In germline, CDR1 is SGHTA, CDR2 FQGNSA. V trimming: 3 bases; J trimming: 4 bases; junction bases outside the gene matches: 5. The CDR3 DNA reads TGTGCCAGCAGCTTGGGACTAGGCAGATACGAGCAGTACTTC. Translated, it gives CASSLGLGRYEQYF.

The chain couples TRBV7-2 to TRBJ1-5; D not certain. Trimming took 2 bases from V and 0 from J, leaving 17 bases between them. This CDR3 is built from 18 residues. Germline assignment: CDR1 SGHTA and CDR2 FQGNSA. CDR3 in amino acids: CASSLFSPSSYSNQPQHF. DNA for the CDR3: TGTGCCAGCAGCTTATTTTCACCTAGCTCGTATAGCAATCAGCCCCAGCATTTT. Complete variable domain (other parts from reference TRBV7-2 and TRBJ1-5): GAGVSQSPSNKVTEKGKDVELRCDPISGHTALYWYRQSLGQGLEFLIYFQGNSAPDKSGLPSDRFSAERTGGSVSTLTIQRTQQEDSAVYLCASSLFSPSSYSNQPQHFGDGTRLSIL.

The V call is TRBV27, the J call TRBJ2-2; D is tentatively TRBD1 or TRBD2 (5 bases each). Trimming took off 8 bases at V and 5 bases at J, with 12 bases between the two ends. This CDR3 has 13 residues. CDR1 MNHEY and CDR2 SMNVEV come from the germline V gene (reference sequence). Here the CDR3 DNA reads TGTGCCAGCGGGGGTCGAGTAACCGGGGAGCTGTTTTTT. Amino acids: CASGGRVTGELFF.

This sequence joins TRBV4-1 and TRBJ2-3; D is ambiguous. Germline lookup yields CDR1 MGHRA and CDR2 YSYEKL. V lost 10 bases and J 3 bases, leaving 11 bases between the germline ends. The CDR3 extends over 12 amino acids. CDR3 DNA: TGCGCCAAACAAGGAAGAACAGATACGCAGTATTTT. This codes for CAKQGRTDTQYF.